The 14 T cell receptor beta chains below all came from one sample that was sequenced in a study of blood T cells in healthy people across ages. A second about 6 to 11 cycle PCR used barcoded and J-beta primers. TCRdb redid the calling of the 5' RACE reads with MiXCR, one entry per CDR3 protein. Here the sample spans 650,000 to 800,000 distinct CDR3 sequences, more than 40% being singletons. The material sequenced was blood. The receptors originated from a man aged 55 to 70 in good health.

This clonotype was picked up a small number of times. The chain carries TRBV20-1 and TRBJ2-4; a weak D match, TRBD2 (6 bases). The CDR3 contains 13 residues. Germline V CDR1 and CDR2: DFQATT, SNEGSKA (reference sequence). V was clipped by 5 bases and J by 6 bases, with 14 bases between them. CDR3 protein: CSAEDGGGNIQYF. The CDR3 nucleotides read TGCAGTGCTGAGGACGGGGGTGGAAACATTCAGTACTTC.

This clonotype has more than one count but fewer than ten. This chain connects TRBV7-2 to TRBJ2-7, with D possibly being TRBD1 (6 bases). The CDR3 length is 14 residues. V lost 3 bases and J 2 bases, leaving 11 bases between the germline ends. Germline V gives CDR1 SGHTA, CDR2 FQGNSA. CDR3 region: CASSFQDRPYEQYF. The CDR3 DNA follows: TGTGCCAGCAGCTTTCAAGACAGGCCCTACGAGCAGTACTTC.

This clonotype was counted only a few times. The chain combines TRBV14 with TRBJ2-4; perhaps TRBD2 as D (6 bases). Germline loops: CDR1 SGHDN, CDR2 FVKESK. The V gene lost 0 bases and the J gene lost 13 bases, with 22 bases spanning the gap. The length of the CDR3 is 16 residues. The CDR3 DNA is TGTGCCAGCAGCCAAGATCGGAGCAAGCTCCCACGGGAGCAGTACTTC. It yields the protein CASSQDRSKLPREQYF.

This clonotype was observed many times. This rearrangement joins TRBV7-2 to TRBJ2-5; 8 bases map to TRBD1. There are 18 residues in the CDR3. From germline, CDR1 is SGHTA and CDR2 FQGNSA. Germline trimming cut 5 bases from V and 7 bases from J; bases unmatched to any gene: 21. The DNA of the CDR3 is TGTGCCAGCAGCCCTCTCAACCTCCAGGGGGCAACTTCGGGGACCCAGTACTTC. Residues: CASSPLNLQGATSGTQYF. Full variable domain (missing parts from reference TRBV7-2 and TRBJ2-5): GAGVSQSPSNKVTEKGKDVELRCDPISGHTALYWYRQSLGQGLEFLIYFQGNSAPDKSGLPSDRFSAERTGGSVSTLTIQRTQQEDSAVYLCASSPLNLQGATSGTQYFGPGTRLLVL.

The chain couples TRBV20-1 to TRBJ1-5; D possibly corresponds to TRBD1 (5 bases). The V end lost 5 bases, the J end lost 4 bases, and 15 bases lay between the germline ends. The CDR3 consists of 14 residues. CDR1 is DFQATT, CDR2 SNEGSKA, per germline (reference sequence). The CDR3 reads CSAPGPGGNQPQHF. The DNA for the CDR3 is TGCAGTGCTCCAGGACCGGGGGGGAATCAGCCCCAGCATTTT.

This chain links TRBV5-1 with TRBJ2-6; a possible D gene is TRBD2 (5 bases). There are 16 residues in the CDR3. Between the trimmed V and J ends, which lost 6 bases and 2 bases, there was a span of 15 bases. Germline CDR1 reads SGHRS; CDR2 reads YFSETQ. CDR3 in amino acids: CASTPEPGAGANVLTF. The CDR3 region has the DNA TGCGCCAGCACCCCGGAGCCCGGGGCTGGGGCCAACGTCCTGACTTTC. Looking up the rest from reference TRBV5-1 and TRBJ2-6 gives the full variable domain: KAGVTQTPRYLIKTRGQQVTLSCSPISGHRSVSWYQQTPGQGLQFLFEYFSETQRNKGNFPGRFSGRQFSNSRSEMNVSTLELGDSALYLCASTPEPGAGANVLTFGAGSRLTVL.

As to this clonotype: A much larger clone is a single base away; this may be a read error. V is TRBV29-1 and J is TRBJ2-7; possible D gene TRBD2, 6 bases. The germline gives CDR1 SQVTM, CDR2 ANQGSEA. V lost 5 bases, J lost 10 bases, and 27 bases lay in between. The CDR3 length is 15 residues. CDR3 DNA sequence: TGCAGCGTTCGGACGGGCGTTGGCTCTGGGGAGGCCCAGTACTTC. It is translated as CSVRTGVGSGEAQYF.

The genes are TRBV20-1 and TRBJ1-4, with D possibly matching TRBD1 (5 bases). The V end was cut by 0 bases, the J end by 3 bases, with 8 bases between. Germline-derived CDR1 and CDR2 are DFQATT and SNEGSKA (reference sequence). The CDR3 has 14 amino acids. The CDR3 sequence: CSARDGGANEKLFF. Here the CDR3 DNA reads TGCAGTGCTAGAGATGGAGGGGCTAATGAAAAACTGTTTTTT.

The chain carries TRBV5-1 and TRBJ2-5; the match to TRBD2 covers 14 bases. From germline, CDR1 is SGHRS and CDR2 YFSETQ. This CDR3 has 15 residues. V lost 4 bases to trimming and J lost 11 bases; unmatched junction nucleotides: 10. The CDR3 nucleotides read TGCGCCAGCAGCGCGACTAGCGGGGGGGCGAATGAGCAGTACTTC. It specifies CASSATSGGANEQYF.

The chain employs TRBV6-6 and TRBJ2-1; D gene uncertain. From germline, CDR1 is MNHNY and CDR2 SVGAGI (reference sequence). V dropped 6 bases and J dropped 3 bases, with 15 bases sitting between them. The CDR3 extends over 15 amino acids. The CDR3 is CASSWSLGVYNEQFF. In DNA form, the CDR3 reads TGTGCCAGCAGCTGGAGTCTTGGAGTCTACAATGAGCAGTTCTTC.

The chain carries TRBV7-2 and TRBJ2-4, with 12 bases that match TRBD2. From germline, CDR1 is SGHTA and CDR2 FQGNSA. This CDR3 has 15 amino acids. V shed 5 bases and J 4 bases; nucleotides not matched to a gene: 3. CDR3 nucleotide sequence: TGTGCCAGCAGCCAAACTAGCGGGGGGAAAAACATTCAGTACTTC. It codes for CASSQTSGGKNIQYF.

This clonotype has just a few counts. The chain couples TRBV9 to TRBJ2-7; D is uncertain. The CDR3 runs 12 residues. Germline-derived CDR1 and CDR2 are SGDLS and YYNGEE. V dropped 4 bases and J dropped 6 bases, with 11 bases sitting between them. This chain's CDR3 is CASSTQTGEQYF. CDR3 bases: TGTGCCAGCAGCACACAAACGGGCGAGCAGTACTTC.

This clonotype was picked up a small number of times. The V and J genes are TRBV2 and TRBJ2-5; no definite D call. The CDR3 has 11 residues. The germline CDR1 and CDR2 sequences are SNHLY and FYNNEI. With 11 bases removed from V and 4 bases from J, the gap between germline ends came to 11 bases. The CDR3 region has the DNA TGTGCCGGTCGGACCGGAGAGACCCAGTACTTC. It specifies CAGRTGETQYF.

The chain couples TRBV7-8 to TRBJ2-4, with D perhaps TRBD1 or TRBD2 (6 bases each). The assigned J gene may be wrong: the sequence end matches TRBJ2-7 better. The CDR3 runs to 14 residues. From germline, CDR1 is SGHVS and CDR2 FQNEAQ. CDR3 DNA: TGTGCCAGCACCGATCCGGGGGCTTCCTACGAGCAGTACTTC. As protein: CASTDPGASYEQYF.